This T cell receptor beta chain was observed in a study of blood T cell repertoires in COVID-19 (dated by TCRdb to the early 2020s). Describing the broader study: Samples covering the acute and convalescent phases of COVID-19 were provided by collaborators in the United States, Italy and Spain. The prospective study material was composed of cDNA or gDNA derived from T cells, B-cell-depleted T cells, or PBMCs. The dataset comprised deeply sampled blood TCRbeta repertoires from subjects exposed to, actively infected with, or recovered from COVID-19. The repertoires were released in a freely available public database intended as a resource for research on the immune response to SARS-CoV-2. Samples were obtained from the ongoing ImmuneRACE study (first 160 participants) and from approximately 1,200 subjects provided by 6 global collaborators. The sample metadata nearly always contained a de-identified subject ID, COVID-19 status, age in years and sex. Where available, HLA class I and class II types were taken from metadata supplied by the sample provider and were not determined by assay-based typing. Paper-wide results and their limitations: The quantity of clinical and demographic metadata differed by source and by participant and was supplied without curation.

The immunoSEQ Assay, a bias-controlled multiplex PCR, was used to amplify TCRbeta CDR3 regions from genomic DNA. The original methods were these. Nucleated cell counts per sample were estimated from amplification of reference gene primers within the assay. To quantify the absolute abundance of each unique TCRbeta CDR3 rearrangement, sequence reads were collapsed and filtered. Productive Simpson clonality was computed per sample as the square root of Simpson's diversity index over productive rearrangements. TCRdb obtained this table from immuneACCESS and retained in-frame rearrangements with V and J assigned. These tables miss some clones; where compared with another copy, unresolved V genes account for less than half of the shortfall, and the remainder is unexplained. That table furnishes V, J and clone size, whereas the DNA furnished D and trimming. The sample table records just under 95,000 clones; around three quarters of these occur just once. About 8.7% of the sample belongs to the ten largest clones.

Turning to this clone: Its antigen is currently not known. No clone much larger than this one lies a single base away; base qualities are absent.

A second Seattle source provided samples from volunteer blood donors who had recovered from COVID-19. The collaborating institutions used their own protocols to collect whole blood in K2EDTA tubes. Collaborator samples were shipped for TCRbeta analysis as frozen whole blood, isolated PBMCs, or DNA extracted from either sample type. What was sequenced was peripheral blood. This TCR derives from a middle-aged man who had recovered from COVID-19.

The CDR3 region has the sequence CASGLRASGTEAFF. The nucleotides are TGTGCTAGTGGACTAAGGGCGTCGGGGACTGAAGCTTTCTTT. The chain is assembled from TRBV12-5 and TRBJ1-1; no D gene can be assigned with confidence. The CDR1 and CDR2 encoded by the germline V gene are LGHNT and FRNRAP. The CDR3 runs 14 residues from the cysteine to the phenylalanine. Only the CDR3 part of the read is kept: 42 bases, read in frame from the first base. The V and J ends are trimmed by 6 bases and 5 bases, leaving 16 bases between them.